The entry that follows covers one T cell receptor beta chain sequence. The data are from a study of cytomegalovirus exposure and HLA in healthy donors. This CDR3 region has 17 residues. Per the germline V gene, CDR1 is MNHEY and CDR2 is SMNVEV (reference sequence). V dropped 5 bases and J dropped 7; count of bases not matched to a gene: 9. The primer mix had 60 Vbeta and 13 Jbeta primers. TCRdb's copy holds only in-frame clones and misses some; the assay was immunoSEQ multiplex PCR. The sample contains around 200,000 clones, 79% of which appear only once. The chain links TRBV27 to TRBJ2-1, with 15 bases fitting TRBD2. The source of this sequence is a woman aged 30 to 39 in good health and CMV-seropositive. Sequences were obtained from PBMCs. The CDR3 sequence: CASSPNPGLAGGNEQFF. The CDR3 nucleotides read TGTGCCAGCAGTCCGAATCCCGGACTAGCGGGAGGGAATGAGCAGTTCTTC.